These 10 T cell receptor beta chains were all obtained from the same sample, sequenced in a study of identical twins. TCRdb itself ran the 5' RACE reads through MiXCR, one entry per CDR3 protein. The sample consists of 230,000 or so distinct CDR3 sequences, approximately 8.3% of them appearing once. This sample also belongs to another study, concerning yellow fever vaccine responses in identical twins.

Sequenced material: CD8+ T cells sorted from blood. All receptors come from a young woman in good health.

The V call is TRBV6-2 or TRBV6-3, the J call TRBJ1-2, with D unresolved. Trimming took 4 bases from V and 4 from J, leaving 10 bases between them. The V gene's germline CDR1 is MNHEY and CDR2 SVGEGT. The CDR3 is made up of 13 amino acids. CDR3 nucleotide sequence: TGTGCCAGCAGTTTCGTGGGTGGCTATGGCTACACCTTC. As protein: CASSFVGGYGYTF.

The chain couples TRBV20-1 to TRBJ1-6; no reliable D call. The CDR3 loop spans 12 amino acids. CDR1 and CDR2 (germline): DFQATT, SNEGSKA (reference sequence). The V end was cut by 0 bases, the J end by 11 bases, with 8 bases between. The DNA for the CDR3 is TGCAGTGCTAGAGATGGGGAGCCACCCCTCCACTTT. Its protein is CSARDGEPPLHF.

The chain couples TRBV18 to TRBJ2-3; 10 nucleotides agree with TRBD1. V was clipped by 0 bases and J by 4 bases; unmatched bases: 4. Per the germline V gene, CDR1 is KGHSH and CDR2 is LQKENI. The CDR3 totals 16 residues. DNA of the CDR3: TGTGCCAGCTCACCACCTGACAGGGGGCAGGCAGATACGCAGTATTTT. Its protein is CASSPPDRGQADTQYF. Full variable domain (remainder filled in from reference TRBV18 and TRBJ2-3): NAGVMQNPRHLVRRRGQEARLRCSPMKGHSHVYWYRQLPEEGLKFMVYLQKENIIDESGMPKERFSAEFPKEGPSILRIQQVVRGDSAAYFCASSPPDRGQADTQYFGPGTRLTVL.

The V gene is TRBV29-1, the J gene TRBJ2-2; 12 bases fit TRBD2. Germline CDR1 SQVTM, CDR2 ANQGSEA. After removal of 1 base from V and 4 bases from J, the junction contained 7 bases not matched to a gene. CDR3 length: 17 amino acids. The chain's CDR3 is CSVEASGGADGTGELFF. The DNA of the CDR3 is TGCAGCGTTGAAGCTAGCGGGGGGGCCGACGGCACCGGGGAGCTGTTTTTT.

CDR3 amino acids: CASTNGVGGETQYF. The DNA of the CDR3 is TGTGCCAGCACCAACGGTGTAGGGGGTGAGACCCAGTACTTC. The chain combines TRBV6-2 or TRBV6-3 with TRBJ2-5, with D possibly TRBD1 on 6 matching bases. The CDR3 is 14 residues long. Germline V CDR1 and CDR2: MNHEY, SVGEGT. With 7 bases removed from V and 5 bases from J, the gap between germline ends came to 17 bases.

The V gene is TRBV19, the J gene TRBJ1-1, with D possibly being TRBD1 (6 bases). Trimming removed 0 bases from V and 3 bases from J, with 11 bases in between. There are 15 residues in the CDR3. Germline V CDR1 and CDR2: LNHDA, SQIVND (reference sequence). CDR3 coding DNA: TGTGCCAGTAGTATAGATCTGGGGGCATACACTGAAGCTTTCTTT. This translates into CASSIDLGAYTEAFF.

This clonotype was recorded many times. The V gene is TRBV15, the J gene TRBJ2-5; D is possibly TRBD2 (6 bases). The CDR3 runs 13 residues. Trimming removed 4 bases from V and 4 bases from J, with 10 bases in between. Germline CDR1 LNHNV, CDR2 YYDKDF (reference sequence). CDR3 coding DNA: TGTGCCACCAGCACGGGACTTTCAGAGACCCAGTACTTC. Encoded protein: CATSTGLSETQYF. Drawing the rest from reference TRBV15 and TRBJ2-5, the complete variable domain is DAMVIQNPRYQVTQFGKPVTLSCSQTLNHNVMYWYQQKSSQAPKLLFHYYDKDFNNEADTPDNFQSRRPNTSFCFLDIRSPGLGDTAMYLCATSTGLSETQYFGPGTRLLVL.

V gene TRBV29-1 combines with J gene TRBJ2-5; 10 bases line up with TRBD1. This CDR3 is 13 amino acids long. The V gene end was trimmed by 7 bases and the J gene end by 5 bases; junction bases not matched to a gene: 7. Per germline, CDR1 SQVTM and CDR2 ANQGSEA. The CDR3: CSASTGGGETQYF. The CDR3 DNA sequence: TGCAGCGCATCGACAGGGGGCGGTGAGACCCAGTACTTC.

The rearrangement links TRBV4-3 to TRBJ2-7; TRBD2 is a possible D gene (6 bases). This CDR3 region has 15 residues. The V end was cut by 4 bases, the J end by 1 base, with 14 bases between. Germline-derived CDR1 and CDR2 are LGHNA and YSLEER. The CDR3 protein is CASSLALAESYEQYF. Here the CDR3 DNA reads TGCGCCAGCAGCCTCGCCTTAGCGGAGTCCTACGAGCAGTACTTC.

V gene TRBV20-1 combines with J gene TRBJ2-1, with a possible D match to TRBD2 (6 bases). The germline gives CDR1 DFQATT, CDR2 SNEGSKA (reference sequence). The CDR3 is 13 residues long. V was cut by 7 bases and J by 2 bases, with 12 bases left in between. The CDR3 coding sequence is TGCAGTGTCCCGGAGGGCCCCTACAATGAGCAGTTCTTC. Amino acids: CSVPEGPYNEQFF.